The next 30 T cell receptor beta chains were all read from a single sample in a study of shared clonotypes between healthy human individuals. TCRdb's copy holds only in-frame clones and misses some; the assay was immunoSEQ multiplex PCR. The table includes 230,000 or so clones, 65% to 70% detected once. The sample comprised memory CD4+ T cells sorted from blood. As to subset: CD45RA-negative fraction. All receptors derive from a young man in good health.

V gene TRBV12-2 combines with J gene TRBJ1-5; TRBD1, as called in the table, went unchecked against the DNA. TRBV12-2 is a recognized pseudogene. The CDR3 length is 16 residues. DNA for the CDR3: TGTGCAAGTCGCTTAGTTACAGAAAATAGCAATCAGCCCCAGCATTTT. This encodes CASRLVTENSNQPQHF.

The chain has TRBV5-4 and TRBJ2-1; TRBD1 is a possible D gene (6 bases). The CDR3 has 14 residues. V was clipped by 4 bases and J by 6 bases, with 14 bases between them. Germline values: CDR1 SGHNT, CDR2 YYREEE (reference sequence). The CDR3 region has the DNA TGTGCCAGCAGCCCTCCCACAGGGTTCAATGAGCAGTTCTTC. Protein sequence: CASSPPTGFNEQFF.

The chain uses TRBV7-9 and TRBJ2-1; D possibly corresponds to TRBD2 (6 bases). Trimming cost V 7 bases and J 9 bases, with 13 bases left between them. The CDR3 extends over 12 amino acids. Germline-derived CDR1 and CDR2 are SEHNR and FQNEAQ (reference sequence). For the CDR3, the DNA is TGTGCCAGCATTCGATTCGGGGGTGAGCAGTTCTTC. This translates into CASIRFGGEQFF.

The rearrangement joins TRBV7-2 to TRBJ1-2; D is possibly TRBD1 (5 bases). With 5 bases removed from V and 7 bases from J, the gap between germline ends came to 14 bases. Germline V gene lookup returns CDR1 SGHTA and CDR2 FQGNSA. The CDR3 covers 13 residues. The CDR3 DNA is TGTGCCAGCAGCCTAAACCGGGACGGTGGCTACACCTTC. This codes for CASSLNRDGGYTF.

The chain employs TRBV7-2 and TRBJ1-1, with a possible D match to TRBD1 (5 bases). Germline V CDR1 and CDR2: SGHTA, FQGNSA. V was pared by 5 bases and J by 1 base, with 14 bases between. There are 15 residues in the CDR3. DNA for the CDR3: TGTGCCAGCAGCCCGCTCGGGACGAGGAACACTGAAGCTTTCTTT. Residues: CASSPLGTRNTEAFF.

This clone appeared a few times. The CDR3 DNA sequence: TGCGCCAGCAGCCAAGCGGGACTAGCGGGAGAAAAAGACGAGCAGTACTTC. It translates to CASSQAGLAGEKDEQYF. The chain combines TRBV4-1 with TRBJ2-7, with 14 nucleotides matching TRBD2. The length of the CDR3 is 17 residues. The V and J ends lost 1 base and 5 bases, in that order; junction bases with no gene match: 7. Germline CDR1 and CDR2: MGHRA and YSYEKL.

The chain has TRBV28 and TRBJ1-2; maybe TRBD1 (5 bases). The V gene lost 5 bases and the J gene lost 8 bases, with 18 bases spanning the gap. Germline CDR1 and CDR2: MDHEN and SYDVKM. The CDR3 contains 14 residues. The CDR3 bases are TGTGCCAGCAGTACATGGGAGGGGCGACGCGGCTACACCTTC. As protein: CASSTWEGRRGYTF.

A note on this clone: Other DNA variants within this sample encode the same CDR3. The chain carries TRBV5-1 and TRBJ2-5; D possibly uses TRBD1 or TRBD2 (6 bases each). CDR3 length: 13 amino acids. From germline, CDR1 is SGHRS and CDR2 YFSETQ. The V end lost 3 bases, the J end lost 5 bases, and 11 bases lay between the germline ends. CDR3 nucleotides: TGCGCCAGCAGCTCCCTAGGGGGGGAGACCCAGTACTTC. Translation gives CASSSLGGETQYF. Based on the CDR3 plus reference TRBV5-1 and TRBJ2-5, the full variable domain is KAGVTQTPRYLIKTRGQQVTLSCSPISGHRSVSWYQQTPGQGLQFLFEYFSETQRNKGNFPGRFSGRQFSNSRSEMNVSTLELGDSALYLCASSSLGGETQYFGPGTRLLVL.

Comments on this clone: The likely explanation is a read error, given a far larger clone one base away. The J gene is TRBJ2-2, the V gene TRBV18; D might be TRBD1 or TRBD2, each matching 6 bases. Germline V gene data show CDR1 as KGHSH and CDR2 as LQKENI. CDR3 length: 16 amino acids. Between the trimmed V and J ends, which lost 3 bases and 8 bases, there was a span of 19 bases. Here the CDR3 DNA reads TGTGCCAGCTCACCGGGCGGATTCGGGGGCTCTGGGGAGCTGTTTTTT. Amino acid sequence: CASSPGGFGGSGELFF.

This clone was seen only once. The rearrangement links TRBV11-3 to TRBJ2-2; 14 bases fit TRBD2. The germline CDR1 and CDR2 sequences are SGHNT and YENEEA. The junction had 7 bases not matched to a gene; V was cut back by 5 bases and J by 2 bases. CDR3 length: 18 residues. CDR3 in amino acids: CASSPRTSGRPNTGELFF. DNA for the CDR3: TGTGCCAGCAGCCCTCGGACTAGCGGGAGGCCTAACACCGGGGAGCTGTTTTTT.

This sequence joins TRBV15 and TRBJ2-2; maybe TRBD1 (5 bases). Per the germline V gene, CDR1 is LNHNV and CDR2 is YYDKDF (reference sequence). Trimming stripped 7 bases from V and 1 base from J, with 16 bases between. This CDR3 is built from 16 residues. The CDR3 DNA is TGTGCCACCACCCAAGACCGGACAAAGAACACCGGGGAGCTGTTTTTT. Protein sequence: CATTQDRTKNTGELFF.

The J gene is TRBJ2-5, the V gene TRBV28; the D gene is possibly TRBD1 (5 bases). Trimming cost V 5 bases and J 0 bases, with 16 bases left between them. This CDR3 is built from 16 residues. Germline V lookup: CDR1 MDHEN, CDR2 SYDVKM. CDR3 loop: CASSGRRQGNQETQYF. In nucleotides, the CDR3 is TGTGCCAGCAGTGGCCGTAGGCAGGGAAACCAAGAGACCCAGTACTTC.

The chain employs TRBV18 and TRBJ2-7; 8 bases are shared with TRBD1. This CDR3 is 14 amino acids long. Germline V gene data show CDR1 as KGHSH and CDR2 as LQKENI. Trimming at V came to 5 bases and at J to 3 bases, leaving 6 bases not matched to a gene. The CDR3 spells CASSTQTGDYEQYF. CDR3 in DNA: TGTGCCAGCTCAACACAGACAGGGGACTACGAGCAGTACTTC.

The CDR3 coding sequence is TGTGCCAGCAAACCGGGACAGGCGAACACCGGGGAGCTGTTTTTT. Its translation: CASKPGQANTGELFF. J is TRBJ2-2 and V is TRBV27; TRBD1 matches at 8 bases. The CDR3 runs to 15 residues. V dropped 7 bases and J dropped 0; count of bases not matched to a gene: 4. In germline, CDR1 is MNHEY, CDR2 SMNVEV (reference sequence).

V is TRBV4-3 and J is TRBJ1-2; no firm D call. Trimming cost V 1 base and J 5 bases, with 14 bases left between them. The CDR3 runs to 15 residues. CDR1 LGHNA and CDR2 YSLEER come from the germline V gene. The CDR3 sequence: CASSQGLGDFYGYTF. The CDR3 coding sequence is TGCGCCAGCAGCCAAGGTCTTGGGGATTTTTATGGCTACACCTTC.

The chain is built from TRBV7-2 and TRBJ2-2; D may be TRBD2 (5 bases). V was pared by 3 bases and J by 5 bases, with 10 bases between. There are 14 residues in the CDR3. Germline V gene data show CDR1 as SGHTA and CDR2 as FQGNSA. This CDR3 reads CASSLEVVTGELFF. The CDR3 DNA reads as TGTGCCAGCAGCTTGGAGGTCGTGACCGGGGAGCTGTTTTTT.

This clone is a singleton in its sample. A much larger clone differs by one base, so this may be a read error. Other DNA sequences in the sample encode the same CDR3. The V and J genes are TRBV2 and TRBJ2-7; 7 nucleotides match TRBD2. There are 12 residues in the CDR3. J lost 3 bases, V lost 5 bases, and 1 base had no gene match. CDR1 and CDR2 from the germline V gene are SNHLY and FYNNEI. CDR3 sequence: CASSRGSYEQYF. The CDR3 region has the DNA TGTGCCAGCAGTCGCGGGAGCTACGAGCAGTACTTC.

The CDR3 bases are TGTGCTAGTTCTTATAGCAATCAGCCCCAGCATTTT. This encodes CASSYSNQPQHF. The chain is built from TRBV12-5 and TRBJ1-5; no definite D call. Germline V gene sequence: CDR1 LGHNT, CDR2 FRNRAP. V dropped 8 bases and J dropped 0 bases, with 5 bases sitting between them. This CDR3 spans 12 amino acids.

The chain is built from TRBV6-1 and TRBJ2-7; D possibly uses TRBD1 or TRBD2 (6 bases each). The V end lost 4 bases, the J end lost 6 bases, and 19 bases lay between the germline ends. This CDR3 has 15 amino acids. Germline CDR1 is MNHNS and CDR2 is SASEGT. CDR3 in amino acids: CASSGKGGTSSEQYF. The DNA for the CDR3 is TGTGCCAGCAGTGGCAAAGGGGGGACCTCGTCCGAGCAGTACTTC.

The chain recombines TRBV7-2 with TRBJ2-7; perhaps TRBD2 as D (6 bases). In germline, CDR1 is SGHTA, CDR2 FQGNSA. V lost 3 bases and J lost 4, with 10 bases in between. This CDR3 is built from 13 residues. The CDR3 reads CASSFAEGYEQYF. The CDR3 bases are TGTGCCAGCAGCTTTGCGGAGGGATACGAGCAGTACTTC. Looking up the rest from reference TRBV7-2 and TRBJ2-7 gives the full variable domain: GAGVSQSPSNKVTEKGKDVELRCDPISGHTALYWYRQSLGQGLEFLIYFQGNSAPDKSGLPSDRFSAERTGGSVSTLTIQRTQQEDSAVYLCASSFAEGYEQYFGPGTRLTVT.

The chain is built from TRBV9 and TRBJ1-2, with TRBD1 matching over 7 bases. Trimming at V came to 6 bases and at J to 4 bases, leaving 9 bases not matched to a gene. From germline, CDR1 is SGDLS and CDR2 YYNGEE. The CDR3 totals 14 residues. CDR3 DNA sequence: TGTGCCAGCAACCCAGGGGGGTCCCTCTATGGCTACACCTTC. The encoded protein is CASNPGGSLYGYTF.

The chain uses TRBV7-2 and TRBJ2-2, with a possible D match to TRBD2 (5 bases). Deletions cut 2 bases from V and 2 bases from J, with 9 bases between. The CDR3 consists of 15 residues. In germline, CDR1 is SGHTA, CDR2 FQGNSA. The CDR3 loop is CASSLWTHNTGELFF. The CDR3 DNA reads TGTGCCAGCAGCTTATGGACTCACAACACCGGGGAGCTGTTTTTT. Variable domain in full (rest from reference TRBV7-2 and TRBJ2-2): GAGVSQSPSNKVTEKGKDVELRCDPISGHTALYWYRQSLGQGLEFLIYFQGNSAPDKSGLPSDRFSAERTGGSVSTLTIQRTQQEDSAVYLCASSLWTHNTGELFFGEGSRLTVL.

The chain is built from TRBV10-3 and TRBJ2-1; 11 nucleotides agree with TRBD2. The CDR3 has 12 residues. Trimming took 10 bases from V and 10 from J; bases not matched to a gene: 6. The germline gives CDR1 ENHRY, CDR2 SYGVKD. In DNA, the CDR3 is TGTGCCACCGCCGGGACTAGCGGAGAGCAGTTCTTC. Translated, it gives CATAGTSGEQFF.

This clone was observed a single time. This chain links TRBV11-3 with TRBJ2-7; D gene uncertain. CDR1 and CDR2 from the germline V gene are SGHNT and YENEEA. The CDR3 is 9 amino acids. The CDR3 spells CASSQHGRV. The CDR3 region has the DNA TGTGCCAGCAGCCAACATGGCCGCGTT.

J is TRBJ2-7 and V is TRBV2; 13 bases agree with TRBD2. The CDR3 loop spans 15 amino acids. Trimming took 7 bases from V and 4 from J; bases not matched to a gene: 7. Germline lookup yields CDR1 SNHLY and CDR2 FYNNEI. The CDR3 bases are TGTGCCAGCATATACGGACTAGCGGGAGATTACGAGCAGTACTTC. Translation gives CASIYGLAGDYEQYF.

V and J are TRBV6-5 and TRBJ2-7, with D tentatively TRBD2 (6 bases). The germline V gene has CDR1 MNHEY and CDR2 SVGAGI. V was shortened by 7 bases and J by 3 bases, with 16 bases between the two germline ends. The CDR3 extends over 14 amino acids. CDR3 DNA: TGTGCCAGCAAACTAAACCCGGAGGGCTACGAGCAGTACTTC. It encodes CASKLNPEGYEQYF.

This clone was recorded many times. V usage is TRBV10-1 and J usage is TRBJ2-3; D is perhaps TRBD1 (5 bases). The CDR3 length is 14 residues. V was shortened by 5 bases and J by 4 bases, with 13 bases between the two germline ends. From germline, CDR1 is WNHNN and CDR2 SYGVQD (reference sequence). The CDR3 here is CASSQTAGSDTQYF. Here the CDR3 DNA reads TGCGCCAGCAGTCAAACGGCAGGGTCAGATACGCAGTATTTT.

The V gene is TRBV25-1, the J gene TRBJ2-3, with 7 positions matching TRBD1. Germline values: CDR1 MGHDK, CDR2 SYGVNS. The trim removed 0 bases at V and 6 bases at J, leaving 9 bases unmatched. CDR3 length equals 16 residues. The CDR3 bases are TGTGCCAGCAGTGAATACCGGTCAGGGGGTAGGGATACGCAGTATTTT. As protein: CASSEYRSGGRDTQYF.

The J gene is TRBJ2-3, the V gene TRBV5-5; D unclear. The CDR3 length is 13 residues. Germline V gene sequence: CDR1 SGHKS, CDR2 YYEKEE (reference sequence). Trimming pared 4 bases from V and 2 bases from J, leaving 8 bases between. CDR3 amino acids: CASSQAPTDTQYF. CDR3 sequence (DNA): TGTGCCAGCAGCCAAGCCCCCACAGATACGCAGTATTTT.

This clone showed up just a few times. The chain has TRBV2 and TRBJ2-4, with TRBD1 as a possible D gene (5 bases). The V and J ends lost 6 bases and 1 base respectively, with 10 bases between them. CDR1 and CDR2 (germline): SNHLY, FYNNEI. This CDR3 is 14 amino acids long. CDR3 sequence reads: CASSDPGAKNIQYF. The CDR3 DNA sequence: TGTGCCAGCAGCGACCCAGGGGCCAAAAACATTCAGTACTTC.